This T cell receptor beta chain was identified during a study of cytomegalovirus exposure and HLA in healthy donors (dated by TCRdb to 2015 to 2018). In the study overall: An earlier analysis of approximately 640 of the donors reported about 250 Gb of sequence data and some 120 million unique TCR beta sequences from 150 million to 200 million T cells. An early release covering roughly 640 HLA-typed donors comprised 300 to 350 gigabases of sequencing data and around 86 million unique TCR sequences. Of the 350 to 450 genotyped donors, 75% to 85% were placed in the genetic ancestry cluster associated with self-reported Caucasian donors. The study was designed to test whether signatures of past pathogen exposure could be identified by cataloging public T cell receptors. The study used immunosequencing to profile the T cell repertoires of approximately 650 subjects and linked those repertoires to cytomegalovirus serostatus. Along with the approximately 650-subject first cohort, a separate validation cohort of 120 different subjects was used. High-throughput TCR immunosequencing, statistical association of individual TCRs with disease status, and machine learning were combined to predict cytomegalovirus infection status. In a later analysis, previously published TCR beta repertoires from 500 to 750 donors were re-analyzed and high-resolution HLA genotyping was added so that TCR occurrence patterns could be studied. Rather than drawing on any new phenotypic data, the later analysis identified candidate immune exposures from TCR beta sequences and the way those sequences occurred across donors. In an earlier analysis of several hundred of the donors, high-throughput TCR beta sequencing was used to judge whether each TCR beta V gene segment behaved as functional or pseudogenic. Donor age, sex, ethnicity and CMV serostatus were compiled together with the repertoire data. In a later genetic analysis, genome-wide SNP genotypes for about three fifths of the roughly 670 donors were used, and that subset was treated as a discovery cohort. All discovery cohort repertoires had been generated on a single sequencing platform. Class I and class II HLA loci were covered by the typing at four-digit resolution. The number of typed donors differed by locus: about 620-640 for A, B, C, DRB1 and DQB1; 500 to 550 for DQA1; roughly 600 for DPA1; and some 450 for DPB1. Four to six DR-DQ haplotypes were handled as single units for association and clustering, since linkage in the cohort was strong. Among roughly 400 genotyped donors of the cohort, an average of 235,054 unique TCR beta nucleotide sequences were sequenced per donor, 15% to 20% of them non-productive. What the work shows at the level of the full study, not this receptor alone: The earlier analysis of 587 of the donors excluded some 15 rarely observed V segments, including chromosome 9 orphons, because counts were too low. Assigning TCR associations to individual alleles was difficult when HLA alleles, especially DR and DQ, strongly co-occurred. HLA typing was unavailable for some donors at each locus, so association tests used only the typed subset. In this cohort, only TCR beta chains were sequenced, and detectable features were limited by the absence of alpha or paired-chain data. Presence/absence analyses assumed roughly uniform sequencing depth across donors, an assumption that may not hold. Some IMGT-functional V segments, including TRBV6-2 and TRBV6-3, could not be distinguished by the 87-base-pair reads and were therefore excluded. Linkage disequilibrium might explain the correlated functional status among segregating V segments, but an unknown experimental factor could not be ruled out. The classifier was reported to diagnose cytomegalovirus status with high specificity and sensitivity in both the original and validation cohorts. The study listed approximately 150 TCR beta chains as associated with cytomegalovirus. Most TCR sequences were observed very rarely across donors, whereas some public TCRs were present in many individuals. The only immune exposure information available for the cohort was CMV serostatus. In a later genetic analysis, fewer N-insertions in productive TCRs were reported among donors in an Asian-associated ancestry cluster than the approximately 670-donor mean. Broadly in line with IMGT annotations, most TCR beta V segments showed up in productive rearrangements about 90% or about 30% of the time in an earlier analysis of several hundred of the donors. A cluster of highly shared sequence variants was judged likely to represent a technical artifact of the sequencing pipeline. In vitro tests confirmed that a few of the cytomegalovirus-associated TCR beta chains recognize cytomegalovirus antigens. According to a later analysis, most CMV-associated TCR beta chains appeared to be HLA-restricted, and the HLA associations seemed to be driven largely by CMV exposure. Specific HLA alleles were associated with 15,000 to 20,000 TCR beta sequences at a false discovery rate of 0.05 in a later analysis. A later genetic analysis associated a missense DCLRE1C variant with V-gene and J-gene trimming of TCR beta chains, and an independent cohort replicated the association. In a later analysis, the rate of TCR association differed among HLA loci, with DRB1 alleles having the most associated TCRs and HLA-C alleles having the fewest. In a later analysis, several top co-occurrence clusters were reported to appear linked to parvovirus B19, influenza, CMV and Epstein-Barr virus. The authors suggested that the approach could potentially be generalized to other disease states and immunological phenotypes. A later analysis found that HLA-associated TCR beta chains were more clonally expanded and had lower generation probabilities than equally common non-associated chains. A further reported finding was that TCR beta sequences accurately predicted the HLA-A and HLA-B alleles for most subjects in the first cohort.

CDR1 and CDR2 are drawn from the germline V gene: SNHLY, FYNNEI. The junction carries 12 bases between V and J, which are trimmed by 6 bases and 6 bases respectively. The CDR3 goes from the cysteine to the phenylalanine over 14 residues. Just the 42-base CDR3 DNA is kept, in frame starting at base 1. This clone was detected once. This clone's antigen is unknown. No quality values exist for individual bases; no much larger clone is one base distant. The library was built by means of the immunoSEQ multiplex PCR assay. For the multiplex PCR, a mixture combining 60 forward primers for TCR Vbeta segments and 13 reverse primers for TCR Jbeta segments was used. The CDR3 region of rearranged TCR beta genes was amplified from genomic DNA with a multiplex PCR assay. The amplified TCR beta libraries were sequenced on the Illumina HiSeq System as 87-base-pair reads. The authors' analysis ran thus. In a later analysis, approximately 74 million unique TCR beta chains were counted across the 650 to 700 repertoires, and roughly 11 million of these chains were shared by at least two donors. A nearest-neighbor algorithm error-corrected the raw reads and collapsed the reads into unique sequences, merging closely related sequences to remove PCR and sequencing errors. V, D and J gene segments were assigned by aligning CDR3 sequences to IMGT reference sequences. Each retained sequence needed at least a six-nucleotide match to both a V gene segment and a J gene segment. Rearrangements were called productive when the CDR3 lacked stop codons and stayed in frame with V and J; all others were non-productive. CDR3 was defined by IMGT convention, running from the second conserved V-encoded cysteine to the conserved J-encoded phenylalanine. Sequences without an unambiguous match to a single V gene segment were excluded from the earlier analysis of approximately 560 of the donors. In an earlier analysis of 587 of the donors, V segments were called functional above 56.7% productive rearrangements and were called segregating when the between-donor standard deviation exceeded 5%. A statistical classification framework was developed to diagnose cytomegalovirus status using the catalog of TCR beta chain sequences. In a later analysis, V and J genes were assigned by comparing TCR nucleotide sequences against IMGT/GENE-DB human TR gene sequences. A later analysis assigned CDR3 sequences and most-parsimonious VDJ recombination scenarios with the TCRdist pipeline. A later analysis defined each TCR beta chain by its CDR3 amino acid sequence plus V-gene family, and excluded reads lacking a unique V-gene family. To address suspected cross-contamination and a sequencing artifact, a later analysis removed approximately 590 highly shared, low-generation-probability nucleotide sequences. In a later analysis, a clonal expansion index was calculated for each public chain from normalized within-repertoire ranks of inferred template counts. In a later analysis, generation probabilities were computed using a VDJ recombination model fitted to out-of-frame rearrangements, and the results were checked against IGoR. In a later analysis, hypergeometric tests were used to score TCR-TCR, TCR-HLA and TCR-CMV co-occurrence, with a repertoire-size bias correction applied to TCR pairs. In a later analysis, false discovery rates were estimated by permuting HLA or CMV assignments 20 times. In a later analysis, co-occurring TCRs were grouped using DBSCAN, and TCRdist sequence similarity was added for clustering within HLA-allele-positive subsets. For co-occurrence clustering, repertoires with fewer than 30,000 or more than 120,000 public chains were excluded, along with about five repertoires with anomalous nucleotide sharing. Not all clones reach the TCRdb copy of this immuneACCESS table, which keeps in-frame sequences only. Checked studies attribute under half of the gap to unresolved V genes and leave the rest unexplained. D and trimming come from the DNA, and the V and J calls and clone size come from that table. The sample data list 150,000 or so clones, and approximately 80% of these were observed just once. In total, the top ten clones hold about 2.2% of the sample.

The cohort consisted of 670 or so healthy bone marrow donors. At the time of sampling, all cohort members were nominally healthy, though unrecorded immune exposures were likely present. The donor was CMV seronegative and was included in the group of approximately 350 seronegative cohort members. Each donor provided a peripheral blood sample, and peripheral blood mononuclear cells were used for TCR beta sequencing. Genomic DNA was extracted from the blood cell samples with the Qiagen DNeasy Blood Extraction Kit. The sequence links TRBV2 to TRBJ1-6, with TRBD1 as a weak D call on 6 bases. Sample: PBMCs. The sequence was collected from a man aged 45-65 years in good health and CMV-seronegative. The DNA sequence follows: TGTGCCAGCAGAGCAGGGGTAGTTAATTCACCCCTCCACTTT. This translates into CASRAGVVNSPLHF.